The rows below give T cell receptor beta chains drawn from one sample of a study of OX40 agonist ivuxolimab in advanced cancers. Clones were read by immunoSEQ multiplex PCR, and TCRdb kept only the in-frame ones, dropping some. The table includes about 88,000 clones, around 85% detected once. Sequences were derived from CD4+ or CD8+ T cells sorted from blood, sampled in a trial of the OX40 agonist ivuxolimab. The receptors were sampled from an adult with an advanced solid tumor such as melanoma, head and neck, liver or kidney cancer. The conserved cysteine and the conserved F or W are not part of the CDR3 here.

V gene	J gene	CDR3 protein
TRBV5-1	TRBJ2-3	ASSLLPSGGRTDTQY
TRBV7-3	TRBJ1-1	ASSLRPPKNTEAF
TRBV5-1	TRBJ1-1	ASTQGTIAGTEAF
TRBV9	TRBJ2-7	ASSVATSLDYEQY
TRBV19	TRBJ1-5	ASSITGAGNQPQH
TRBV6-6	TRBJ1-1	ASIRVTEAF
TRBV13	TRBJ2-1	ASSLGWDRNYNEQF
TRBV4-2	TRBJ2-3	ASSRSGQGAVDTQY
TRBV7-6	TRBJ1-2	ASSLMVPGSNFDYT
TRBV7-8	TRBJ2-1	ASSTRTSYNEQF
TRBV27	TRBJ2-2	ASSLFATGAPNTGELF
TRBV6-5	TRBJ2-4	ASSPTGYKNIQY
TRBV2	TRBJ2-5	ASSGGGETQY
TRBV20-1	TRBJ1-1	SARETEAF
TRBV5-1	TRBJ2-5	ASSKSAHQETQY
TRBV29-1	TRBJ2-5	SETDSLQETQY
TRBV5-1	TRBJ2-2	ASSFWRGVTNTGELF
TRBV29-1	TRBJ2-3	SGISGSADTQY
TRBV14	TRBJ1-1	ASSQDLGQANTEAF
TRBV30	TRBJ2-7	AWKPNSYEQY
TRBV14	TRBJ1-2	ASSQDPSGVVYGYT
TRBV29-1	TRBJ2-1	SVVGTGAPSSYNEQF
TRBV19	TRBJ1-5	AGSSLQDNQPQH
TRBV11-2	TRBJ1-1	ASSLGQGAATEAF
TRBV5-1	TRBJ2-3	ASAEMSWEDTQY
TRBV6-5	TRBJ1-4	ASSYGRSTNEKLF
TRBV15	TRBJ2-4	ATSRDHALREGTFGRAKNIQY
TRBV29-1	TRBJ2-3	SVAGAGGFDTQY
TRBV7-9	TRBJ2-1	ASSIGQGFSNEQF
TRBV19	TRBJ1-3	ASTWQGSWNTIY
TRBV28	TRBJ2-7	ASTSASVSYEQY
TRBV30	TRBJ2-1	AWLTRLAGGYEQF
TRBV2	TRBJ1-2	ASSEGGTGTGYGYT
TRBV5-1	TRBJ1-4	ASSLATMTAPGLF
TRBV5-1	TRBJ2-1	ASSVGLAGGPYDEQF
TRBV7-3	TRBJ2-2	ASSREGGVTGELF
TRBV6-6	TRBJ2-1	ASSPTGGQKGEQF
TRBV5-8	TRBJ1-2	ASSLPEAWGYT
TRBV11-2	TRBJ2-6	ASSLWRGSSGANVLT
TRBV6-1	TRBJ2-3	ASSEGGDTQY
TRBV6-6	TRBJ1-2	ASSSSLIGYT
TRBV21-1	TRBJ2-2	ASSKETRGGLGPGELF